This note documents a single T cell receptor (beta chain) sequence. This clone has only one observation. Which antigen it targets is not known. Base qualities are not provided; no much larger clone lies one nucleotide away. The sample comes from a study of blood T cell repertoires in COVID-19 (dated by TCRdb to about 2020). Describing the broader study: Collaborator samples came from the United States, Italy and Spain and covered acute and convalescent phases of COVID-19. The prospective study material was composed of cDNA or gDNA derived from T cells, B-cell-depleted T cells, or PBMCs. The samples were drawn from the first 160 participants of the ongoing ImmuneRACE study and from 950 to 1,500 subjects provided by 6 global collaborators. Where available, HLA class I and class II types were taken from metadata supplied by the sample provider and were not determined by assay-based typing. Sample metadata almost always included a de-identified subject ID, COVID-19 status, age in years and sex. Deeply sampled blood TCRbeta repertoires from subjects exposed to, actively infected with, or recovered from COVID-19 were included in the dataset. A freely available public database, intended as a resource for researchers studying the immune response to SARS-CoV-2, is where the repertoires were released. What the study reported, not specific to this receptor: How much clinical and demographic metadata was included differed by source and by participant, and the metadata was provided uncurated.

Each collaborating institution followed its own protocols to collect whole blood in K2EDTA tubes. For TCRbeta analysis, collaborator samples were shipped as frozen whole blood, as isolated PBMCs, or as DNA extracted from either sample type. The CDR3, from cysteine to phenylalanine, totals 14 residues. The kept DNA is CDR3 alone, 42 bases in frame from the first base. Based on the germline V gene, the CDR1 and CDR2 sequences are KGHDR and SFDVKD. At the junction V is shortened by 6 bases and J by 3 bases, with 14 bases in between. TCRbeta CDR3 regions were amplified from genomic DNA using the immunoSEQ Assay, a bias-controlled multiplex PCR. The original pipeline was this. Within the assay, amplification of reference gene primers was used to estimate how many nucleated cells each sample contained. To quantify the absolute abundance of each unique TCRbeta CDR3 rearrangement, sequence reads were collapsed and filtered. For each sample, productive Simpson clonality was calculated by taking the square root of Simpson's diversity index across productive rearrangements. TCRdb holds this immuneACCESS table with in-frame rearrangements only. Some clones are missing; in checked studies, unresolved V genes explain under half, and the rest has no known cause. V and J calls and clone size are copied from that table; D and trimming were computed from the DNA. The sample contains over 85,000 clones, nearly 80% of them found a single time. The ten top clones hold roughly 17% of the sample.

The sequenced material came from peripheral blood. The clonotype was recovered from a woman older than 75 with active or convalescent COVID-19. The sequence links TRBV24-1 to TRBJ2-7; 7 matching bases give a weak D call of TRBD2. The CDR3 reads as follows: CATSQGRGHYEQYF. The bases read TGTGCCACCAGTCAAGGGCGGGGGCACTACGAGCAGTACTTC.